This T cell receptor beta chain was sequenced during a study of T cells after yellow fever vaccination. Whole-study findings and limits: Repertoires sorted by FACS could include abundant clonotypes that are contaminants from the bulk population.

Template switching by 5'RACE produced TCR cDNA, adding a universal primer site and UMIs. MiXCR was run by TCRdb on the 5' RACE reads, yielding one entry per CDR3 protein. The sample includes about 230,000 distinct CDR3 sequences, over 6.5% of them seen just once. This clonotype was observed a few times. Its antigen is undetermined. The TCR sequence derives from a man aged 25 to 40 who received the YFV17D yellow fever vaccine. The sample here was CD4+ T cells sorted from PBMCs, taken on the day of the yellow fever booster vaccination.

The CDR3 spells CASVTVAGAYEQYF. The CDR3 nucleotides are TGTGCCAGCGTCACAGTGGCGGGTGCCTACGAGCAGTACTTC. The chain combines TRBV7-8 with TRBJ2-7, with a weak D call TRBD2 (5 bases). V gave up 8 bases and J gave up 2 bases, with 16 bases separating them. This CDR3 comprises 14 residues. CDR1 is SGHVS and CDR2 is FQNEAQ in the germline V gene.